This record concerns one T cell receptor (beta chain) sequence. Its antigen is undetermined. This record belongs to a study of cytomegalovirus exposure and HLA in healthy donors. The study's findings and limits: Later analysis suggested most CMV-associated TCR beta chains were HLA-restricted. As a later analysis revealed, the rate of TCR association differed by HLA locus, with DRB1 most and HLA-C fewest.

Primers: 60 Vbeta forward and 13 Jbeta reverse. Authors' data handling: Among the unique TCR beta chains that a later analysis counted, about 86 million in all, 10 million to 13 million were shared. Here immunoSEQ multiplex PCR was the method, and the copy in TCRdb shows in-frame clones only, minus some. That table furnishes V, J and clone size, whereas the DNA furnished D and trimming. In the table there are about 150,000 clones, around 87% of which are singletons. The trim removed 0 bases at V and 6 bases at J, leaving 6 bases unmatched. The CDR3 spans 16 residues. Germline-derived CDR1 and CDR2 are SEHNR and FQNEAQ (reference sequence).

This TCR was recovered from a woman aged 25-40 years in good health and CMV-seronegative. The sample was PBMCs. V is TRBV7-9 and J is TRBJ2-3, with 10 bases fitting TRBD2. CDR3 amino acids: CASSLASGGFLDTQYF. CDR3 DNA: TGTGCCAGCAGCTTAGCTAGCGGGGGGTTTTTGGATACGCAGTATTTT.